The present T cell receptor (beta chain) was sequenced within a study of T-cell reconstitution after alpha-beta-depleted transplantation in children. Study-level results: About two months after transplant, alpha-beta T cells reportedly came from several hundred expanded graft clones.

This CDR3 spans 14 amino acids. Germline V CDR1 and CDR2: SGHKS, YYEKEE (reference sequence). V was shortened by 1 base and J by 3 bases, with 10 bases between the two germline ends. This clonotype was observed a few times. The antigen is not known. It was with unique molecular identifiers that the TCRbeta library was prepared. TCRdb fed the PCR reads into MiXCR, producing one record per CDR3 protein. The sample has about 130,000 distinct CDR3 sequences; about a tenth are singletons. Sequencing used PBMCs, mostly from graft donor cells, obtained 180 days after TCRalphabeta/CD19-depleted stem cell transplant. The genes are TRBV5-5 and TRBJ2-5; weak D call: TRBD1 (5 bases). This receptor was taken from a girl less than two years old who had a stem cell transplant for combined immunodeficiency, so the T cells may come from the graft donor. The DNA for the CDR3 is TGTGCCAGCAGCTTGCTTGGGGCAGAAGAGACCCAGTACTTC. Amino acid sequence: CASSLLGAEETQYF.